These 8 T cell receptor beta chains were sequenced from one sample in a study of T cell repertoires in cytomegalovirus infection. MiXCR was run by TCRdb on the reads, yielding one entry per CDR3 protein. Of about 230,000 distinct CDR3 sequences detected, roughly 22% appear once; the ten largest clones hold about 18%. Sequencing input: CD8+ T cells from PBMCs. These receptors were obtained from a human donor in good health (CMV status not recorded). Some clones in this sample may be carry-over from other donors' samples.

The chain carries TRBV14 and TRBJ1-1; 8 nucleotides agree with TRBD1. The germline V gene encodes CDR1 SGHDN and CDR2 FVKESK. The junction had 8 bases not matched to a gene; V was cut back by 3 bases and J by 5 bases. The CDR3 length is 15 residues. DNA for the CDR3: TGTGCCAGCAGCCAGCGGACAGGGTTAAAGACTGAAGCTTTCTTT. Protein product: CASSQRTGLKTEAFF.

The V and J genes are TRBV7-3 and TRBJ2-6, with no clear D. Trimming took 4 bases from V and 0 from J, leaving 4 bases between them. CDR1 and CDR2 (germline): SGHTA, FQGTGA. This CDR3 spans 14 amino acids. For the CDR3, the DNA is TGTGCCAGCAGCTCCTTCTCTGGGGCCAACGTCCTGACTTTC. Protein product: CASSSFSGANVLTF. The whole variable domain, remainder taken from reference TRBV7-3 and TRBJ2-6, is GAGVSQTPSNKVTEKGKYVELRCDPISGHTALYWYRQSLGQGPEFLIYFQGTGAADDSGLPNDRFFAVRPEGSVSTLKIQRTERGDSAVYLCASSSFSGANVLTFGAGSRLTVL.

The CDR3 protein is CASSPPQGIGEQYF. In nucleotides, the CDR3 is TGTGCCAGCTCACCACCGCAGGGAATCGGCGAGCAGTACTTC. The J gene is TRBJ2-7, the V gene TRBV18; possibly TRBD1 for D (5 bases). Germline V gene data show CDR1 as KGHSH and CDR2 as LQKENI. The V gene lost 0 bases and the J gene lost 6 bases, with 12 bases spanning the gap. This CDR3 region has 14 residues. The variable domain in full, completed from reference TRBV18 and TRBJ2-7, reads NAGVMQNPRHLVRRRGQEARLRCSPMKGHSHVYWYRQLPEEGLKFMVYLQKENIIDESGMPKERFSAEFPKEGPSILRIQQVVRGDSAAYFCASSPPQGIGEQYFGPGTRLTVT.

In this sample, this clonotype turned up a few times. This chain joins TRBV20-1 and TRBJ1-2; 8 bases are a match to TRBD1. The CDR3 has 13 residues. Germline V gene sequence: CDR1 DFQATT, CDR2 SNEGSKA (reference sequence). V lost 0 bases to trimming and J lost 6 bases; unmatched junction nucleotides: 3. The CDR3 DNA is TGCAGTGCTAGAGATCAGACAGGGGATGGCTACACCTTC. This sequence encodes CSARDQTGDGYTF.

This clonotype has a count of ten or more. The chain has TRBV2 and TRBJ2-1; TRBD2 agrees at 7 bases. Per the germline V gene, CDR1 is SNHLY and CDR2 is FYNNEI. V trimming: 6 bases; J trimming: 4 bases; junction bases outside the gene matches: 9. The CDR3 loop spans 15 amino acids. As DNA, the CDR3 is TGTGCCAGCAGGAGGGAGGGTAGCGGATACAATGAGCAGTTCTTC. This translates into CASRREGSGYNEQFF.

The chain uses TRBV2 and TRBJ1-2, with TRBD1 matching over 7 bases. The CDR3 is made up of 15 amino acids. The trim removed 7 bases at V and 8 bases at J, leaving 16 bases unmatched. CDR1 SNHLY and CDR2 FYNNEI come from the germline V gene. The chain's CDR3 is CASMRPRTGLRGYTF. The CDR3 DNA follows: TGTGCCAGCATGCGGCCTCGGACAGGCCTACGGGGCTACACCTTC.

This clonotype turned up a few times. The chain is built from TRBV27 and TRBJ1-5; tentative D call: TRBD1 (5 bases). The V gene lost 8 bases and the J gene lost 0 bases, with 29 bases spanning the gap. The V gene's germline CDR1 is MNHEY and CDR2 SMNVEV (reference sequence). The CDR3 is made up of 20 amino acids. DNA of the CDR3: TGTGCCAGCGTAGCACTGGAACAGGCCCCCTTTTCTTATAGCAATCAGCCCCAGCATTTT. It codes for CASVALEQAPFSYSNQPQHF.

This clonotype has more than one count but fewer than ten. The chain joins TRBV6-2 or TRBV6-3 to TRBJ2-2, with D perhaps TRBD2 (7 bases). CDR3 length: 17 residues. Trimming removed 5 bases at V and 4 bases at J, with 20 bases between. Germline V gene data show CDR1 as MNHEY and CDR2 as SVGEGT. The chain's CDR3 is CASSMYGGQVGTGELFF. The CDR3 bases are TGTGCCAGCAGTATGTACGGGGGGCAGGTTGGCACCGGGGAGCTGTTTTTT.